The T cell receptor beta chain under discussion was sequenced for a study of shared clonotypes between healthy human individuals. Germline assignment: CDR1 WNHNN and CDR2 SYGVQD (reference sequence). The CDR3 loop spans 15 amino acids. Trimming cost V 3 bases and J 7 bases; bases outside gene matches: 5. Comment on this clone: Its target is unknown.

Genomic DNA of each subset was evenly split across several immunoSEQ plates. Original methodology: ImmunoSEQ only sent back junction sequences with no quality scores, so filtering was done differently. Generated by immunoSEQ multiplex PCR, the TCRdb table keeps only in-frame clones and is missing some. D and trimming were read from the DNA, whereas the V and J calls and clone size are those reported in that table. The sample gives under 1,100,000 clones, 75% to 85% of which show up once; more than 0.55% is in the top ten. Overall study findings and caveats: Since donors were few, the genetic and exposure-history diversity represented was limited.

Donors were healthy HIV-negative adults without recent acute infections or vaccinations. The sequencing input was memory CD4+ T cells from PBMCs. Specified subset: CD45RA-negative fraction. The TCR comes from a man younger than 30 in good health. Some clones in this sample may be carry-over from other donors' samples. The J gene is TRBJ2-1, the V gene TRBV10-1; 11 nucleotides line up with TRBD2. The CDR3 DNA reads as TGCGCCAGCAGTGATCTAGCGGGAGGAGTAAATGAGCAGTTCTTC. It encodes CASSDLAGGVNEQFF.